The 3 T cell receptor beta chains below all came from one sample that was sequenced in a study of T-cell memory formation after mild COVID-19. TCRdb itself ran the 5' RACE reads through MiXCR, one entry per CDR3 protein. Of about 290,000 distinct CDR3 sequences in the sample, 15% are singletons; the top ten hold roughly 20%. The sequenced material came from PBMCs or a T cell subset sorted from them (not recorded which). The receptor set was obtained from a man aged 18 to 29 who had mild COVID-19 (a few samples of this study predate the infection). Cell type and time point are not known.

This clonotype was counted many times. The genes are TRBV7-9 and TRBJ2-3, with D maybe TRBD2 (5 bases). The V gene lost 5 bases and the J gene lost 4 bases, with 16 bases spanning the gap. CDR1 and CDR2 from the germline V gene are SEHNR and FQNEAQ (reference sequence). This CDR3 contains 15 residues. The CDR3 spells CASSNRRAAADTQYF. CDR3 nucleotides: TGTGCCAGCAGCAACCGACGGGCAGCGGCAGATACGCAGTATTTT. Complete variable domain (other parts from reference TRBV7-9 and TRBJ2-3): DTGVSQNPRHKITKRGQNVTFRCDPISEHNRLYWYRQTLGQGPEFLTYFQNEAQLEKSRLLSDRFSAERPKGSFSTLEIQRTEQGDSAMYLCASSNRRAAADTQYFGPGTRLTVL.

This clonotype was detected ten times or more. This chain joins TRBV2 and TRBJ2-7; D remains unclear. The V gene's germline CDR1 is SNHLY and CDR2 FYNNEI. V lost 2 bases to trimming and J lost 1 base, with 9 bases between them. This CDR3 spans 14 amino acids. The CDR3 nucleotides are TGTGCCAGCAGTGAATGGTTTTCTTCCTACGAGCAGTACTTC. Its protein product is CASSEWFSSYEQYF.

The chain is built from TRBV5-1 and TRBJ2-7; 11 nucleotides agree with TRBD2. The germline CDR1 and CDR2 sequences are SGHRS and YFSETQ. The CDR3 runs to 14 residues. The V segment lost 7 bases and the J segment 3 bases; nucleotides outside the gene matches: 6. CDR3 sequence: CASPLAGENYEQYF. CDR3 in DNA: TGCGCCAGCCCACTAGCGGGGGAAAACTACGAGCAGTACTTC.